One and the same sample provided the 24 T cell receptor beta chains below, sequenced in a study of blood T cell repertoires in COVID-19. Using immunoSEQ multiplex PCR, the repertoire was profiled, and TCRdb retains in-frame clones only, with some absent. This sample carries some 100,000 clones, 85% of them seen once, and the ten largest clones take about 1.8%. Sequencing input: peripheral blood. These receptors were obtained from a woman aged 70 to 79 with active or convalescent COVID-19.

The chain is built from TRBV5-8 and TRBJ2-1; no firm D call. V lost 5 bases to trimming and J lost 2 bases, with 14 bases between them. Germline assignment: CDR1 SGHTS and CDR2 YDEGEE. The CDR3 is 15 amino acids. The CDR3 DNA reads as TGTGCCAGCAGTACACTAACTTTCGCCTACAATGAGCAGTTCTTC. Protein product: CASSTLTFAYNEQFF.

The chain recombines TRBV9 with TRBJ1-3; TRBD1 aligns across 8 bases. The CDR3 spans 15 residues. V was pared by 4 bases and J by 0 bases, with 3 bases of the junction left unmatched. The V gene's germline CDR1 is SGDLS and CDR2 YYNGEE. The CDR3 sequence: CASSPGTGSGNTIYF. The DNA for the CDR3 is TGTGCCAGCAGCCCCGGGACAGGCTCTGGAAACACCATATATTTT.

The chain combines TRBV6-1 with TRBJ1-2; TRBD1 aligns across 8 bases. Germline V lookup: CDR1 MNHNS, CDR2 SASEGT. V lost 3 bases and J lost 5; bases outside the gene matches: 5. This CDR3 has 14 amino acids. CDR3: CASSDRGPQYGYTF. The CDR3 DNA reads TGTGCCAGCAGTGACAGGGGGCCTCAGTATGGCTACACCTTC.

J is TRBJ2-6 and V is TRBV5-1, with 7 bases aligning to TRBD1. The germline gives CDR1 SGHRS, CDR2 YFSETQ. This CDR3 has 18 amino acids. V dropped 0 bases and J dropped 13; count of bases not matched to a gene: 19. The CDR3: CASSLARWRTGPTGVLTF. CDR3 bases: TGCGCCAGCAGCTTGGCCCGCTGGAGGACAGGCCCGACTGGGGTCCTGACTTTC.

This chain links TRBV18 with TRBJ1-2; 7 nucleotides match TRBD1. Germline trimming cut 4 bases from V and 4 bases from J; bases unmatched to any gene: 3. Germline lookup yields CDR1 KGHSH and CDR2 LQKENI. This CDR3 is built from 13 residues. The CDR3 is CASSQGAGYGYTF. The DNA of the CDR3 is TGTGCCAGCTCACAGGGGGCGGGCTATGGCTACACCTTC.

The chain joins TRBV5-1 to TRBJ2-1; 8 nucleotides match TRBD2. Trimming at V came to 2 bases and at J to 9 bases, leaving 13 bases not matched to a gene. Looked up from germline, CDR1 is SGHRS and CDR2 is YFSETQ. This CDR3 comprises 16 residues. CDR3 residues: CASSFQGGGRSIEQFF. DNA for the CDR3: TGCGCCAGCAGCTTCCAGGGCGGGGGGCGGTCGATTGAGCAGTTCTTC.

This clone was counted a few times. This chain uses TRBV10-3 with TRBJ1-6; D is perhaps TRBD1 (5 bases). The CDR3 length is 12 residues. Trimming took off 11 bases at V and 7 bases at J, with 12 bases between the two ends. Germline V gene sequence: CDR1 ENHRY, CDR2 SYGVKD. In DNA, the CDR3 is TGTGCCGCCACCGCAGGGAATTCACCCCTCCACTTT. Encoded protein: CAATAGNSPLHF.

This clone occurred a few times. J is TRBJ1-2 and V is TRBV12-3 or TRBV12-4; D might be TRBD1 (6 bases). V dropped 8 bases and J dropped 2 bases, with 9 bases sitting between them. The CDR3 contains 12 residues. The CDR3 sequence: CASVGGNYGYTF. The CDR3 coding sequence is TGTGCCAGCGTAGGGGGAAACTATGGCTACACCTTC.

In this sample, this clone turned up once. The chain recombines TRBV7-2 with TRBJ2-2; D is uncertain. The V end was cut by 4 bases, the J end by 0 bases, with 6 bases between. The CDR3 covers 14 residues. Looked up from germline, CDR1 is SGHTA and CDR2 is FQGNSA. The CDR3 nucleotides read TGTGCCAGCAGCTCCCTATCGAACACCGGGGAGCTGTTTTTT. It codes for CASSSLSNTGELFF. The variable domain in full, completed from reference TRBV7-2 and TRBJ2-2, reads GAGVSQSPSNKVTEKGKDVELRCDPISGHTALYWYRQSLGQGLEFLIYFQGNSAPDKSGLPSDRFSAERTGGSVSTLTIQRTQQEDSAVYLCASSSLSNTGELFFGEGSRLTVL.

This chain links TRBV4-3 with TRBJ2-1, with TRBD2 matching 8 bases. Germline V gene lookup returns CDR1 LGHNA and CDR2 YSLEER. There are 12 residues in the CDR3. J lost 10 bases, V lost 4 bases, and 3 bases had no gene match. The CDR3 here is CASSRTSSEQFF. The DNA of the CDR3 is TGCGCCAGCAGCCGGACTAGCTCGGAGCAGTTCTTC.

The V call is TRBV7-9, the J call TRBJ1-2; D call uncertain. Trimming took 3 bases from V and 6 from J, leaving 11 bases between them. CDR1 and CDR2 (germline): SEHNR, FQNEAQ (reference sequence). This CDR3 is built from 13 residues. The CDR3 DNA follows: TGTGCCAGCAGCTTTGGCGGCGCCGATGGCTACACCTTC. It codes for CASSFGGADGYTF. Full variable domain (remainder filled in from reference TRBV7-9 and TRBJ1-2): DTGVSQNPRHKITKRGQNVTFRCDPISEHNRLYWYRQTLGQGPEFLTYFQNEAQLEKSRLLSDRFSAERPKGSFSTLEIQRTEQGDSAMYLCASSFGGADGYTFGSGTRLTVV.

The V call is TRBV5-5, the J call TRBJ1-4; 9 positions agree with TRBD1. The CDR3 sequence is 16 residues long. Germline V CDR1 and CDR2: SGHKS, YYEKEE (reference sequence). Trimming at V came to 4 bases and at J to 4 bases, leaving 8 bases not matched to a gene. The CDR3 here is CASSPGQGFINEKLFF. DNA for the CDR3: TGTGCCAGCAGCCCGGGACAGGGCTTTATTAATGAAAAACTGTTTTTT.

V usage is TRBV28 and J usage is TRBJ2-7; 9 nucleotides match TRBD1. With V trimmed by 6 bases and J by 5 bases, 5 bases remained unmatched. Germline values: CDR1 MDHEN, CDR2 SYDVKM. CDR3 size: 13 residues. CDR3 in DNA: TGTGCCAGCAGGGGGAGGACAGGGGACGAGCAGTACTTC. Protein sequence: CASRGRTGDEQYF. The full variable domain, its missing parts supplied by reference TRBV28 and TRBJ2-7, is DVKVTQSSRYLVKRTGEKVFLECVQDMDHENMFWYRQDPGLGLRLIYFSYDVKMKEKGDIPEGYSVSREKKERFSLILESASTNQTSMYLCASRGRTGDEQYFGPGTRLTVT.

The chain recombines TRBV10-3 with TRBJ1-1; TRBD1 matches at 7 bases. With V trimmed by 6 bases and J by 1 base, 8 bases remained unmatched. The CDR3 has 15 residues. The germline V gene encodes CDR1 ENHRY and CDR2 SYGVKD. The CDR3 sequence: CAIRVGGTENTEAFF. In DNA, the CDR3 is TGTGCCATCAGGGTAGGGGGGACAGAGAACACTGAAGCTTTCTTT.

The chain joins TRBV25-1 to TRBJ2-7, with D possibly being TRBD2 (6 bases). The CDR3 extends over 16 amino acids. V was pared by 4 bases and J by 5 bases, with 21 bases between. Germline V gene data show CDR1 as MGHDK and CDR2 as SYGVNS. The CDR3 loop is CASSVGGEAYVDEQYF. The CDR3 nucleotides read TGTGCCAGCAGTGTCGGGGGAGAAGCTTATGTGGACGAGCAGTACTTC.

The chain recombines TRBV28 with TRBJ2-1; no clear D gene. The CDR3 totals 12 residues. Germline CDR1 is MDHEN and CDR2 is SYDVKM. V was trimmed by 6 bases and J by 7 bases, leaving 10 bases between them. The CDR3 region is CASSPYPNEQFF. The CDR3 region has the DNA TGTGCCAGCAGCCCCTACCCGAATGAGCAGTTCTTC.

The gene calls are TRBV10-3 and TRBJ2-7; TRBD2 aligns across 12 bases. Germline loops: CDR1 ENHRY, CDR2 SYGVKD. J was trimmed by 2 bases and V by 6 bases; bases with no gene match: 5. The CDR3 contains 15 residues. CDR3 protein: CAISPRLAGAYEQYF. For the CDR3, the DNA is TGTGCCATCAGCCCCAGACTAGCGGGGGCCTACGAGCAGTACTTC.

V usage is TRBV28 and J usage is TRBJ1-2, with D possibly TRBD1 on 5 matching bases. Deletions cut 4 bases from V and 8 bases from J, with 8 bases between. CDR1 MDHEN and CDR2 SYDVKM come from the germline V gene. This CDR3 has 11 amino acids. The CDR3 sequence: CASSWGLGYTF. In DNA form, the CDR3 reads TGTGCCAGCAGTTGGGGCCTGGGCTACACCTTC.

This chain connects TRBV5-1 to TRBJ2-2; TRBD2 agrees at 8 bases. Trimming cost V 7 bases and J 6 bases; bases outside gene matches: 11. CDR1 is SGHRS, CDR2 YFSETQ, per germline. This CDR3 has 15 residues. The CDR3 loop is CASESGGVDAGELFF. CDR3 nucleotide sequence: TGCGCCAGCGAAAGCGGGGGAGTAGACGCCGGGGAGCTGTTTTTT.

The rearrangement uses TRBV11-2 and TRBJ1-1; D remains ambiguous. V lost 1 base, J lost 10 bases, and 13 bases lay in between. Germline V gene sequence: CDR1 SGHAT, CDR2 FQNNGV. The CDR3 is 13 amino acids. The CDR3 DNA reads as TGTGCCAGCAGCTTAGGAGGACTCTCGGTAGCTTTCTTT. It yields the protein CASSLGGLSVAFF.

The gene calls are TRBV7-6 and TRBJ1-5; 9 nucleotides agree with TRBD1. Germline loops: CDR1 SGHVS, CDR2 FNYEAQ. V dropped 4 bases and J dropped 7; count of bases not matched to a gene: 8. The CDR3 length is 15 residues. CDR3 loop: CASSSDRGAGQPQHF. In nucleotides, the CDR3 is TGTGCCAGCAGCTCTGACAGGGGGGCAGGACAGCCCCAGCATTTT.

V is TRBV28 and J is TRBJ1-2, with D maybe TRBD1 (6 bases). The CDR3 is 16 residues long. Per the germline V gene, CDR1 is MDHEN and CDR2 is SYDVKM. Trimming stripped 7 bases from V and 13 bases from J, with 31 bases between. The CDR3 bases are TGTGCCAGCATTCCCGTGGGGGCCCCGACGGACCCTTACCGCACCTTC. This sequence encodes CASIPVGAPTDPYRTF.

The chain combines TRBV7-9 with TRBJ2-1; 8 nucleotides line up with TRBD2. CDR3 length: 15 residues. V lost 1 base to trimming and J lost 6 bases; unmatched junction nucleotides: 5. Germline V gene data show CDR1 as SEHNR and CDR2 as FQNEAQ (reference sequence). The CDR3 DNA sequence: TGTGCCAGCAGCTTAGGAGGCGGGGGGTCCAATGAGCAGTTCTTC. Translation gives CASSLGGGGSNEQFF.

This clone was observed a handful of times. This chain joins TRBV6-5 and TRBJ2-7; 7 bases match TRBD1. Trimming at V came to 0 bases and at J to 2 bases, leaving 4 bases not matched to a gene. CDR3 size: 15 residues. The germline gives CDR1 MNHEY, CDR2 SVGAGI. This CDR3 reads CASSYSYRGTYEQYF. The CDR3 DNA sequence: TGTGCCAGCAGTTACTCTTACAGGGGTACCTACGAGCAGTACTTC.